Listed below are T cell receptor beta chains from one sample, sequenced in a study of blood T cell repertoires in COVID-19. This table comes from immunoSEQ multiplex PCR, and its TCRdb copy is limited to in-frame clones, with some not included. Found here are tens of thousands of clones, over 65% of them singletons; the top ten hold about 20%. Sequencing input: peripheral blood. These receptor sequences come from a woman of 80 years or more with acute or convalescent COVID-19. The CDR3 runs from the conserved cysteine through the conserved F or W. The order of the fields is D gene, clone size, J gene, V gene, CDR3 protein, CDR3 DNA. D genes are given only for firm matches. The size field is filled for only some rows; it gives once, few, many or a size class.

>NA|NA|TRBJ2-5|TRBV18
CASSRETQYF
TGTGCCAGCTCCAGAGAGACCCAGTACTTC
>NA|few|TRBJ1-5|TRBV2
CASSEAREAPQHF
TGTGCCAGCAGTGAAGCGCGGGAGGCGCCCCAGCATTTT
>NA|few|TRBJ2-2|TRBV19
CASSILPITGELFF
TGTGCCAGTAGTATCTTGCCTATTACCGGGGAGCTGTTTTTT
>TRBD2|once|TRBJ2-7|TRBV29-1
CSVDRGGVGYEQYF
TGCAGCGTTGACCGGGGAGGGGTAGGCTACGAGCAGTACTTC
>NA|NA|TRBJ2-1|TRBV18
CASSVRGLGNEQFF
TGTGCCAGCTCAGTCAGGGGATTGGGCAATGAGCAGTTCTTC
>NA|NA|TRBJ2-7|TRBV5-8
CASSHYPQGIYEQYF
TGTGCCAGCAGCCACTACCCGCAGGGGATCTACGAGCAGTACTTC
>TRBD2|NA|TRBJ2-2|TRBV2
CASMNVRGGYAGELFF
TGTGCCAGCATGAATGTACGGGGGGGCTACGCCGGGGAGCTGTTTTTT
>NA|NA|TRBJ2-1|TRBV6-2/TRBV6-3
CASSFGTFNEQFF
TGTGCCAGCAGTTTCGGGACTTTCAATGAGCAGTTCTTC
>NA|NA|TRBJ1-5|TRBV30
CAWSVGGGSNQPQHF
TGTGCCTGGAGTGTAGGGGGGGGTAGCAATCAGCCCCAGCATTTT
>NA|NA|TRBJ2-2|TRBV6-5
CASRPPGSGELFF
TGTGCCAGCAGACCCCCGGGGAGCGGGGAGCTGTTTTTT
>TRBD2|NA|TRBJ2-3|TRBV9
CASSVAKASGLSTDTQYF
TGTGCCAGCAGCGTAGCTAAGGCTAGCGGGTTGAGTACAGATACGCAGTATTTT
>TRBD1|NA|TRBJ1-2|TRBV27
CASSNADRAYGYTF
TGTGCCAGCAGCAACGCGGACAGGGCCTATGGCTACACCTTC
>NA|NA|TRBJ1-4|TRBV5-4
CASSLGGRSEKLFF
TGTGCCAGCAGTTTGGGGGGCAGGAGTGAAAAACTGTTTTTT
>TRBD1|NA|TRBJ2-7|TRBV30
CAWTEGTGGIWQYF
TGTGCCTGGACCGAAGGGACAGGCGGAATATGGCAGTACTTC
>NA|NA|TRBJ1-5|TRBV15
CATSRDPGDTYSGGNQPQHF
TGTGCCACCAGCAGAGATCCCGGGGACACTTACTCTGGTGGCAATCAGCCCCAGCATTTT
>NA|NA|TRBJ1-5|TRBV10-3
CAISARQGNQPQHF
TGTGCCATCAGTGCAAGACAGGGCAATCAGCCCCAGCATTTT
>NA|NA|TRBJ2-5|TRBV7-3
CASSTGSGETQYF
TGTGCCAGCAGCACAGGGTCCGGCGAGACCCAGTACTTC
>NA|NA|TRBJ2-3|TRBV7-9
CASSLEGGKTQYF
TGTGCCAGCAGCTTAGAGGGGGGGAAAACGCAGTATTTT
>TRBD1|few|TRBJ1-1|TRBV14
CASSHPRQGLSTEAFF
TGTGCCAGCAGCCACCCTAGACAGGGGCTGAGCACTGAAGCTTTCTTT
>NA|NA|TRBJ2-3|TRBV7-9
CASSKSGEPGTQYF
TGTGCCAGCAGCAAATCAGGGGAGCCAGGTACGCAGTATTTT
>NA|NA|TRBJ2-3|TRBV3-1/TRBV3-2
CASSRVPRTDTQYF
TGTGCCAGCAGCCGCGTTCCGCGCACAGATACGCAGTATTTT
>NA|NA|TRBJ2-2|TRBV27
CASSFSGGNTGELFF
TGTGCCAGCAGTTTCAGCGGAGGAAACACCGGGGAGCTGTTTTTT
>NA|NA|TRBJ1-5|TRBV3-1/TRBV3-2
CASSHRPGSNQPQHF
TGTGCCAGCAGCCATCGACCAGGTAGCAATCAGCCCCAGCATTTT
>NA|few|TRBJ1-4|TRBV7-8
CASSLASTGGEKLFF
TGTGCCAGCAGCTTAGCCTCGACAGGAGGAGAAAAACTGTTTTTT
>NA|NA|TRBJ2-1|TRBV6-6
CASSYSTEPYNEQFF
TGTGCCAGCAGTTACAGCACAGAGCCTTACAATGAGCAGTTCTTC
>NA|NA|TRBJ2-1|TRBV23-1
CASSQSRQGLDNEQFF
TGCGCCAGCAGTCAATCGAGGCAGGGTCTAGACAATGAGCAGTTCTTC
>TRBD2|NA|TRBJ2-7|TRBV7-6
CASSPTSGRDRYEQYF
TGTGCCAGCAGCCCTACTAGCGGGAGGGATAGATACGAGCAGTACTTC
>NA|NA|TRBJ1-6|TRBV3-1/TRBV3-2
CASSPYRDSPLHF
TGTGCCAGCAGCCCATACAGAGATTCACCCCTCCACTTT